One and the same sample provided the 29 T cell receptor beta chains below, sequenced in a study of blood T cell repertoires in COVID-19. Here immunoSEQ multiplex PCR was the method, and the copy in TCRdb shows in-frame clones only, minus some. The table includes around 140,000 clones, more than 60% detected once. Input material: peripheral blood. Every receptor here comes from a woman in her seventies with acute or convalescent COVID-19.

This clone was counted at least ten times. V and J are TRBV6-1 and TRBJ1-2, with 7 bases that match TRBD1. The CDR3 loop spans 15 amino acids. The junction had 6 bases not matched to a gene; V was cut back by 1 base and J by 4 bases. Germline loops: CDR1 MNHNS, CDR2 SASEGT. The CDR3 here is CASSEGPGQAYGYTF. The CDR3 nucleotides are TGTGCCAGCAGTGAAGGGCCCGGACAGGCCTATGGCTACACCTTC.

The genes are TRBV7-2 and TRBJ2-7; a possible D gene is TRBD1 (5 bases). Looked up from germline, CDR1 is SGHTA and CDR2 is FQGNSA. This CDR3 has 15 amino acids. Between the trimmed V and J ends, which lost 3 bases and 0 bases, there was a span of 12 bases. Here the CDR3 DNA reads TGTGCCAGCAGCTTGACTGACAGTAGCTCCTACGAGCAGTACTTC. This encodes CASSLTDSSSYEQYF. Together with reference TRBV7-2 and TRBJ2-7, the CDR3 gives the full variable domain: GAGVSQSPSNKVTEKGKDVELRCDPISGHTALYWYRQSLGQGLEFLIYFQGNSAPDKSGLPSDRFSAERTGGSVSTLTIQRTQQEDSAVYLCASSLTDSSSYEQYFGPGTRLTVT.

V usage is TRBV5-5 and J usage is TRBJ1-5, with 8 bases identical to TRBD1. The CDR3 is 17 amino acids. The J segment lost 3 bases and the V segment lost 4 bases, leaving 12 bases of the junction unmatched. Germline CDR1 and CDR2: SGHKS and YYEKEE (reference sequence). The DNA of the CDR3 is TGTGCCAGCAGCATCACCGGGGGGACAGGCAACAATCAGCCCCAGCATTTT. Translated: CASSITGGTGNNQPQHF.

This clone was seen a few times. The chain recombines TRBV5-6 with TRBJ2-7; 7 positions agree with TRBD2. The germline CDR1 and CDR2 sequences are SGHDT and YYEEEE. This CDR3 region has 12 residues. V lost 4 bases, J lost 5 bases, and 3 bases stayed unmatched. CDR3 region: CASSKLANEQYF. CDR3 in DNA: TGTGCCAGCAGCAAACTAGCGAACGAGCAGTACTTC.

The chain combines TRBV2 with TRBJ2-1; 12 bases are a match to TRBD2. This CDR3 is built from 15 residues. Germline-derived CDR1 and CDR2 are SNHLY and FYNNEI. J lost 3 bases, V lost 5 bases, and 2 bases had no gene match. CDR3 amino acids: CASSQTSGSYNEQFF. As DNA, the CDR3 is TGTGCCAGCAGTCAGACTAGCGGGAGCTACAATGAGCAGTTCTTC.

The DNA of the CDR3 is TGTGCCAGCAGCCAACACGAGACCCAGTACTTC. It is translated as CASSQHETQYF. The rearrangement joins TRBV11-2 to TRBJ2-5; D not resolved. CDR3 size: 11 residues. Trimming left V 5 bases short and J 5 bases short, with 6 bases between. CDR1 SGHAT and CDR2 FQNNGV come from the germline V gene.

The chain links TRBV11-2 to TRBJ1-3, with no clear D. V was pared by 5 bases and J by 5 bases, with 7 bases between. CDR3 size: 12 residues. The germline gives CDR1 SGHAT, CDR2 FQNNGV. The CDR3 spells CASSSGRNTIYF. DNA of the CDR3: TGTGCCAGCAGCAGTGGCCGAAACACCATATATTTT.

CDR3 DNA: TGTGCCAGCAGCCGCCTTGGAGCGGGGGGGAGTTACAATGAGCAGTTCTTC. As protein: CASSRLGAGGSYNEQFF. The V call is TRBV5-4, the J call TRBJ2-1; TRBD2 aligns across 10 bases. Trimming at V came to 4 bases and at J to 4 bases, leaving 11 bases not matched to a gene. The CDR3 consists of 17 residues. In germline, CDR1 is SGHNT, CDR2 YYREEE (reference sequence).

This chain connects TRBV27 to TRBJ1-6; 9 bases align to TRBD1. The V segment lost 6 bases and the J segment 9 bases; nucleotides outside the gene matches: 3. The CDR3 extends over 13 amino acids. Germline V lookup: CDR1 MNHEY, CDR2 SMNVEV (reference sequence). The CDR3 DNA is TGTGCCAGCAGGGGACAGGGTAGTTCACCCCTCCACTTT. Amino acids: CASRGQGSSPLHF.

The chain recombines TRBV12-3 or TRBV12-4 with TRBJ1-1; maybe TRBD1 (5 bases). With 5 bases removed from V and 5 bases from J, the gap between germline ends came to 12 bases. The CDR3 has 13 amino acids. CDR3 protein: CASSPHSGTEAFF. The CDR3 DNA sequence: TGTGCCAGCAGTCCACACTCAGGGACTGAAGCTTTCTTT.

V and J are TRBV7-2 and TRBJ1-4; 9 bases are a match to TRBD1. This CDR3 comprises 14 residues. CDR1 is SGHTA, CDR2 FQGNSA, per germline. The ends lost 5 bases at V and 5 bases at J; junction bases unmatched: 3. The DNA for the CDR3 is TGTGCCAGCAGCCCAGGACAGGGGAATGAAAAACTGTTTTTT. This gives the protein CASSPGQGNEKLFF.

This rearrangement joins TRBV28 to TRBJ2-5, with 7 bases that match TRBD2. V trimming: 6 bases; J trimming: 5 bases; junction bases outside the gene matches: 12. Germline CDR1 MDHEN, CDR2 SYDVKM. This CDR3 comprises 15 residues. CDR3 in DNA: TGTGCCAGCAGACCCGGGGGAGGGGATCCGGAGACCCAGTACTTC. Protein product: CASRPGGGDPETQYF.

V is TRBV27 and J is TRBJ2-3, with 13 bases that match TRBD2. The V gene's germline CDR1 is MNHEY and CDR2 SMNVEV (reference sequence). The CDR3 covers 16 residues. The J segment lost 2 bases and the V segment lost 3 bases, leaving 2 bases of the junction unmatched. The DNA of the CDR3 is TGTGCCAGCAGTTTGACTAGCGGGAGGCCCACAGATACGCAGTATTTT. This sequence encodes CASSLTSGRPTDTQYF.

J is TRBJ2-2 and V is TRBV9; D possibly corresponds to TRBD2 (5 bases). The germline V and J ends were trimmed by 0 bases and 4 bases, with 13 bases remaining between them. The CDR3 has 16 amino acids. Germline V CDR1 and CDR2: SGDLS, YYNGEE. The CDR3 reads CASSVGGGRRTGELFF. CDR3 in DNA: TGTGCCAGCAGCGTAGGAGGCGGGCGACGCACCGGGGAGCTGTTTTTT. The full variable domain, rest sourced from reference TRBV9 and TRBJ2-2, is DSGVTQTPKHLITATGQRVTLRCSPRSGDLSVYWYQQSLDQGLQFLIQYYNGEERAKGNILERFSAQQFPDLHSELNLSSLELGDSALYFCASSVGGGRRTGELFFGEGSRLTVL.

V and J are TRBV7-6 and TRBJ2-5; maybe TRBD1 (5 bases). In germline, CDR1 is SGHVS, CDR2 FNYEAQ. V lost 1 base and J lost 4, with 16 bases in between. CDR3 size: 16 residues. CDR3 amino acids: CASSLELGQGGETQYF. CDR3 coding DNA: TGTGCCAGCAGCTTAGAACTCGGACAAGGCGGAGAGACCCAGTACTTC.

The chain has TRBV7-2 and TRBJ2-2; D is possibly TRBD2 (7 bases). CDR1 and CDR2 from the germline V gene are SGHTA and FQGNSA. CDR3 size: 14 residues. The V and J ends lost 5 bases and 3 bases respectively, with 10 bases between them. This chain's CDR3 is CASSRGGYTGELFF. The CDR3 nucleotides read TGTGCCAGCAGCAGGGGGGGTTACACCGGGGAGCTGTTTTTT.

This sequence joins TRBV28 and TRBJ2-5; TRBD2 agrees at 8 bases. The V and J ends lost 5 bases and 2 bases, in that order; junction bases with no gene match: 19. Per the germline V gene, CDR1 is MDHEN and CDR2 is SYDVKM. This CDR3 spans 19 amino acids. The CDR3, as DNA: TGTGCCAGCAGTAGTCCCCTCTTCCGGAGCGGGAGACCTCAAGAGACCCAGTACTTC. The encoded protein is CASSSPLFRSGRPQETQYF.

The table lists this clone with a count of one. The chain links TRBV9 to TRBJ2-7, with TRBD1 identical over 7 bases. V trimming: 3 bases; J trimming: 6 bases; junction bases outside the gene matches: 6. The CDR3 extends over 13 amino acids. The germline gives CDR1 SGDLS, CDR2 YYNGEE. The CDR3 loop is CASSEGARSEQYF. The CDR3 DNA sequence: TGTGCCAGCAGCGAGGGGGCGCGCTCCGAGCAGTACTTC.

The chain recombines TRBV5-4 with TRBJ2-7; D is possibly TRBD2 (7 bases). The CDR3 extends over 15 amino acids. The V end lost 5 bases, the J end lost 6 bases, and 21 bases lay between the germline ends. Looked up from germline, CDR1 is SGHNT and CDR2 is YYREEE (reference sequence). This CDR3 reads CASSRVRDGGREQYF. The CDR3 DNA is TGTGCCAGCAGTCGGGTCCGGGACGGGGGGCGCGAGCAGTACTTC.

The chain recombines TRBV5-1 with TRBJ1-1, with D maybe TRBD1 (6 bases). The CDR3 contains 14 residues. Germline CDR1 and CDR2: SGHRS and YFSETQ. Trimming left V 4 bases short and J 6 bases short, with 16 bases between. The CDR3 DNA reads as TGCGCCAGCAGCCCCACCCAGGGGAGTGCTGAAGCTTTCTTT. It specifies CASSPTQGSAEAFF. The variable domain in full, completed from reference TRBV5-1 and TRBJ1-1, reads KAGVTQTPRYLIKTRGQQVTLSCSPISGHRSVSWYQQTPGQGLQFLFEYFSETQRNKGNFPGRFSGRQFSNSRSEMNVSTLELGDSALYLCASSPTQGSAEAFFGQGTRLTVV.

The chain combines TRBV18 with TRBJ1-2; TRBD1 is a possible D gene (5 bases). V lost 3 bases to trimming and J lost 3 bases, with 8 bases between them. The CDR3 has 13 amino acids. Germline CDR1 and CDR2: KGHSH and LQKENI. This CDR3 reads CASSPAGDYGYTF. The CDR3 DNA is TGTGCCAGCTCACCCGCGGGGGACTATGGCTACACCTTC. The complete variable domain, with remaining parts taken from reference TRBV18 and TRBJ1-2, reads NAGVMQNPRHLVRRRGQEARLRCSPMKGHSHVYWYRQLPEEGLKFMVYLQKENIIDESGMPKERFSAEFPKEGPSILRIQQVVRGDSAAYFCASSPAGDYGYTFGSGTRLTVV.

V usage is TRBV4-1 and J usage is TRBJ2-7; tentatively, D is TRBD1 (6 bases). The CDR3 covers 17 residues. V lost 1 base and J lost 2, with 18 bases in between. Germline V gene data show CDR1 as MGHRA and CDR2 as YSYEKL. CDR3 coding DNA: TGCGCCAGCAGCCAAGTCCTACAGGGCCCTGGTCCCTACGAGCAGTACTTC. It specifies CASSQVLQGPGPYEQYF.

The rearrangement joins TRBV5-1 to TRBJ2-7, with TRBD2 as a possible D gene (6 bases). Germline V gives CDR1 SGHRS, CDR2 YFSETQ. The CDR3 totals 14 residues. The V end lost 3 bases, the J end lost 6 bases, and 16 bases lay between the germline ends. The CDR3 loop reads CASSWGDFLGEQYF. The CDR3 bases are TGCGCCAGCAGCTGGGGGGACTTCCTTGGCGAGCAGTACTTC.

The chain uses TRBV28 and TRBJ2-1; possible D gene TRBD1, 6 bases. Germline CDR1 and CDR2: MDHEN and SYDVKM. V was clipped by 6 bases and J by 0 bases, with 15 bases between them. The CDR3 has 16 residues. The CDR3 loop is CASREGGLSSYNEQFF. CDR3 nucleotide sequence: TGTGCCAGCAGAGAAGGGGGTTTGAGCTCCTACAATGAGCAGTTCTTC.

V gene TRBV2 combines with J gene TRBJ1-1, with unresolved D. This CDR3 has 12 amino acids. The germline V and J ends were trimmed by 7 bases and 1 base, with 7 bases remaining between them. Germline assignment: CDR1 SNHLY and CDR2 FYNNEI. The CDR3 nucleotides are TGTGCCAGCAAGAAGAGGAACACTGAAGCTTTCTTT. It encodes CASKKRNTEAFF.

The chain recombines TRBV14 with TRBJ2-7; 8 nucleotides line up with TRBD1. CDR1 is SGHDN, CDR2 FVKESK, per germline. V gave up 2 bases and J gave up 4 bases; unmatched junction bases: 10. The CDR3 has 16 residues. The CDR3 loop is CASSQITDRGVYEQYF. The CDR3, as DNA: TGTGCCAGCAGCCAAATAACCGACAGGGGAGTTTACGAGCAGTACTTC.

The V call is TRBV28, the J call TRBJ1-1; unclear D gene. The CDR3 has 13 amino acids. V was pared by 4 bases and J by 5 bases, with 11 bases between. The germline V gene encodes CDR1 MDHEN and CDR2 SYDVKM. As DNA, the CDR3 is TGTGCCAGCAGTTCTGGCAGTTATACTGAAGCTTTCTTT. It is translated as CASSSGSYTEAFF. The variable domain in full, completed from reference TRBV28 and TRBJ1-1, reads DVKVTQSSRYLVKRTGEKVFLECVQDMDHENMFWYRQDPGLGLRLIYFSYDVKMKEKGDIPEGYSVSREKKERFSLILESASTNQTSMYLCASSSGSYTEAFFGQGTRLTVV.

The chain has TRBV14 and TRBJ1-1, with 9 bases that match TRBD1. Germline lookup yields CDR1 SGHDN and CDR2 FVKESK. The CDR3 is 15 amino acids. V lost 4 bases, J lost 4 bases, and 7 bases stayed unmatched. CDR3 amino acids: CASSLRTGATTEAFF. Written as DNA, the CDR3 is TGTGCCAGCAGCCTGAGGACAGGGGCCACCACTGAAGCTTTCTTT.

V is TRBV11-3 and J is TRBJ2-2; 9 nucleotides line up with TRBD1. With 5 bases clipped from V and 4 bases from J, the junction kept 5 bases outside the gene matches. Germline V gene data show CDR1 as SGHNT and CDR2 as YENEEA. The CDR3 spans 15 residues. CDR3 sequence (DNA): TGTGCCAGCAGCCCACAGGGGGCCCTCACCGGGGAGCTGTTTTTT. Its translation is CASSPQGALTGELFF.